These 4 T cell receptor beta chains came from one sample sequenced in a study of blood T cell repertoires in COVID-19. Measured with immunoSEQ multiplex PCR; TCRdb has only the in-frame clones, and not every one. The sample contains about 220,000 clones, 82% of which appear only once. Source material: PBMCs or T cells enriched from blood (not recorded which). Receptors originate from a woman aged 60-75 years who had recovered from COVID-19.

This chain connects TRBV2 to TRBJ2-3; 10 positions match TRBD2. CDR3 length: 15 residues. Germline CDR1 and CDR2: SNHLY and FYNNEI. J lost 2 bases, V lost 4 bases, and 3 bases had no gene match. CDR3 sequence reads: CASSASGRATDTQYF. As DNA, the CDR3 is TGTGCCAGCAGTGCCAGCGGGAGGGCCACAGATACGCAGTATTTT.

The gene calls are TRBV3-1 (or the pseudogene TRBV3-2) and TRBJ1-1; perhaps TRBD1 as D (6 bases). The CDR3 extends over 15 amino acids. V lost 4 bases and J 6 bases, leaving 18 bases between the germline ends. Germline V lookup: CDR1 LGHDT, CDR2 YNNKEL (reference sequence). CDR3 nucleotide sequence: TGTGCCAGCAGCCCCATTAATCGGGGGGCGGCTGAAGCTTTCTTT. Protein sequence: CASSPINRGAAEAFF.

The V and J genes are TRBV7-3 and TRBJ1-2; the D is unclear. Germline CDR1 SGHTA, CDR2 FQGTGA. CDR3 size: 13 residues. Between the trimmed V and J ends, which lost 4 bases and 0 bases, there was a span of 6 bases. The CDR3 bases are TGTGCCAGCAGCTCACACGCTAACTATGGCTACACCTTC. Its protein product is CASSSHANYGYTF.

This sequence joins TRBV5-1 and TRBJ2-5; 8 positions agree with TRBD2. V was clipped by 4 bases and J by 5 bases; unmatched bases: 10. The germline gives CDR1 SGHRS, CDR2 YFSETQ. The CDR3 is 15 amino acids. Written as DNA, the CDR3 is TGCGCCAGCAGCCAGGGACTAGTAGGATCGGAGACCCAGTACTTC. This gives the protein CASSQGLVGSETQYF. Combining the CDR3 with reference TRBV5-1 and TRBJ2-5 gives the whole variable domain KAGVTQTPRYLIKTRGQQVTLSCSPISGHRSVSWYQQTPGQGLQFLFEYFSETQRNKGNFPGRFSGRQFSNSRSEMNVSTLELGDSALYLCASSQGLVGSETQYFGPGTRLLVL.